The 27 T cell receptor beta chains reported below all come from one sample, sequenced in a study of spatial heterogeneity in lung cancer. Using its own MiXCR run on the 5' RACE reads, TCRdb lists one record per CDR3 protein. The data show roughly 79,000 distinct CDR3 sequences, with 7% to 9% seen just once and roughly 7% held by the top ten. Regarding time point: sample taken at primary tumor resection. Sequences were derived from PBMCs, sampled at surgery. These receptors originate from a male donor with early-stage non-small cell lung cancer.

This clonotype was counted between two and nine times. V and J are TRBV29-1 and TRBJ1-1; D not resolved. The CDR3 extends over 16 amino acids. The V and J ends lost 6 bases and 1 base respectively, with 21 bases between them. Looked up from germline, CDR1 is SQVTM and CDR2 is ANQGSEA. CDR3 loop: CSVPRWGTPGNTEAFF. CDR3 bases: TGCAGCGTCCCCCGGTGGGGAACCCCCGGGAACACTGAAGCTTTCTTT.

This sequence joins TRBV7-2 and TRBJ2-1; no firm D call. This CDR3 has 16 residues. V lost 1 base and J 0 bases, leaving 10 bases between the germline ends. The germline CDR1 and CDR2 sequences are SGHTA and FQGNSA. This CDR3 is CASSLGTASSYNEQFF. In DNA form, the CDR3 reads TGTGCCAGCAGCTTAGGGACGGCCAGCTCCTACAATGAGCAGTTCTTC. Variable domain in full (rest from reference TRBV7-2 and TRBJ2-1): GAGVSQSPSNKVTEKGKDVELRCDPISGHTALYWYRQSLGQGLEFLIYFQGNSAPDKSGLPSDRFSAERTGGSVSTLTIQRTQQEDSAVYLCASSLGTASSYNEQFFGPGTRLTVL.

This rearrangement joins TRBV9 to TRBJ1-1; D not resolved. Germline CDR1 and CDR2: SGDLS and YYNGEE. Trimming took 4 bases from V and 4 from J, leaving 17 bases between them. CDR3 length equals 15 residues. CDR3 in DNA: TGTGCCAGCAGCCGCTCCGTGGGATCGGGCACTGAAGCTTTCTTT. Protein sequence: CASSRSVGSGTEAFF. The full variable domain, its missing parts supplied by reference TRBV9 and TRBJ1-1, is DSGVTQTPKHLITATGQRVTLRCSPRSGDLSVYWYQQSLDQGLQFLIQYYNGEERAKGNILERFSAQQFPDLHSELNLSSLELGDSALYFCASSRSVGSGTEAFFGQGTRLTVV.

At least ten counts were recorded for this clonotype. The chain has TRBV9 and TRBJ1-1; D gene unclear. The V gene's germline CDR1 is SGDLS and CDR2 YYNGEE. Trimming shortened V by 0 bases and J by 2 bases, and 8 bases separated the two germline ends. CDR3 length: 14 amino acids. The CDR3 sequence is CASSVDRSNTEAFF. DNA for the CDR3: TGTGCCAGCAGCGTAGACCGCAGCAACACTGAAGCTTTCTTT. The full variable domain, in which reference TRBV9 and TRBJ1-1 provide the parts outside the CDR3, is DSGVTQTPKHLITATGQRVTLRCSPRSGDLSVYWYQQSLDQGLQFLIQYYNGEERAKGNILERFSAQQFPDLHSELNLSSLELGDSALYFCASSVDRSNTEAFFGQGTRLTVV.

This clonotype came up many times. This sequence joins TRBV12-3 or TRBV12-4 and TRBJ2-5; D uncertain. The ends were cut back, 3 bases at V and 1 base at J, with 9 bases in the middle. This CDR3 has 14 residues. The chain's CDR3 is CASSFPGSQETQYF. The DNA for the CDR3 is TGTGCCAGCAGTTTTCCAGGATCCCAAGAGACCCAGTACTTC.

The sample holds many counts of this clonotype. The chain joins TRBV5-1 to TRBJ1-5; tentatively, D is TRBD1 (5 bases). The CDR3 length is 15 residues. The V gene's germline CDR1 is SGHRS and CDR2 YFSETQ. V shed 3 bases and J shed 4 bases, with 14 bases lying between them. CDR3 coding DNA: TGCGCCAGCAGCTGGAATGGGGGTCGGAATCAGCCCCAGCATTTT. The encoded protein is CASSWNGGRNQPQHF.

The table lists this clonotype with many counts. This sequence joins TRBV13 and TRBJ2-2; no clear D gene. The CDR3 has 16 amino acids. Germline CDR1 is PRHDT and CDR2 is FYEKMQ (reference sequence). V lost 5 bases, J lost 1 base, and 14 bases lay in between. CDR3 loop: CASSPPPEKNTGELFF. CDR3 nucleotides: TGTGCCAGCAGCCCCCCACCCGAGAAGAACACCGGGGAGCTGTTTTTT.

This clonotype has ten or more counts. The CDR3 is CASSLVRTDEAFF. CDR3 bases: TGTGCCAGCAGTCTCGTCCGGACCGACGAAGCTTTCTTT. The V gene is TRBV12-3 or TRBV12-4, the J gene TRBJ1-1; D is uncertain. Trimming pared 5 bases from V and 8 bases from J, leaving 15 bases between. There are 13 residues in the CDR3.

Only a few counts were recorded for this clonotype. The chain links TRBV5-1 to TRBJ2-5, with D perhaps TRBD1 (6 bases). V lost 3 bases, J lost 5 bases, and 11 bases lay in between. This CDR3 has 13 amino acids. The V gene's germline CDR1 is SGHRS and CDR2 YFSETQ. The CDR3, as DNA: TGCGCCAGCAGCTGGCAGGGGCGGGAGACCCAGTACTTC. It encodes CASSWQGRETQYF.

This clonotype has just a few counts. This sequence joins TRBV9 and TRBJ2-1; D not certain. This CDR3 has 12 residues. CDR1 SGDLS and CDR2 YYNGEE come from the germline V gene. The V end lost 2 bases, the J end lost 8 bases, and 8 bases lay between the germline ends. The CDR3 is CASSVPGDEQFF. As DNA, the CDR3 is TGTGCCAGCAGCGTTCCTGGAGATGAGCAGTTCTTC.

The rearrangement links TRBV5-1 to TRBJ2-3, with D hard to call. This CDR3 is built from 14 residues. The germline gives CDR1 SGHRS, CDR2 YFSETQ. V was cut by 4 bases and J by 3 bases, with 12 bases left in between. This chain's CDR3 is CASSPWQGTDTQYF. The DNA for the CDR3 is TGCGCCAGCAGCCCCTGGCAAGGAACAGATACGCAGTATTTT.

This clonotype has a count of ten or more. The chain uses TRBV12-3 or TRBV12-4 and TRBJ1-3; weak D call: TRBD1 (5 bases). V was clipped by 6 bases and J by 4 bases, with 16 bases between them. This CDR3 spans 15 amino acids. The CDR3 is CASRPQGSQGNTIYF. The CDR3 DNA reads TGTGCCAGCAGACCTCAGGGCAGTCAAGGAAACACCATATATTTT.

This clonotype appeared many times. The rearrangement uses TRBV7-8 and TRBJ2-1; D is possibly TRBD1 or TRBD2 (5 bases each). Germline values: CDR1 SGHVS, CDR2 FQNEAQ. V was clipped by 7 bases and J by 7 bases, with 14 bases between them. The CDR3 is 13 amino acids. This CDR3 reads CASIPIGGNEQFF. The CDR3, as DNA: TGTGCCAGCATCCCTATTGGGGGAAATGAGCAGTTCTTC. Combining the CDR3 with reference TRBV7-8 and TRBJ2-1 gives the whole variable domain GAGVSQSPRYKVAKRGQDVALRCDPISGHVSLFWYQQALGQGPEFLTYFQNEAQLDKSGLPSDRFFAERPEGSVSTLKIQRTQQEDSAVYLCASIPIGGNEQFFGPGTRLTVL.

This clonotype has at least ten counts. The V call is TRBV28, the J call TRBJ2-7, with 8 bases fitting TRBD2. Germline-derived CDR1 and CDR2 are MDHEN and SYDVKM. The CDR3 contains 15 residues. V gave up 5 bases and J gave up 0 bases; unmatched junction bases: 6. The CDR3 nucleotides are TGTGCCAGCAGTCCCCCCGGGACTAGCTCCTACGAGCAGTACTTC. Protein: CASSPPGTSSYEQYF.

The chain employs TRBV19 and TRBJ2-2; either TRBD1 or TRBD2 may fit D (5 bases each). CDR3 length equals 15 residues. The ends were cut back, 9 bases at V and 2 bases at J, with 16 bases in the middle. CDR1 and CDR2 (germline): LNHDA, SQIVND (reference sequence). CDR3 coding DNA: TGTGCCAGCGATACAGAGGGGAAAAACACCGGGGAGCTGTTTTTT. Translated: CASDTEGKNTGELFF.

This clonotype was picked up a small number of times. The chain links TRBV6-2 or TRBV6-3 to TRBJ1-2; D remains ambiguous. The CDR3 contains 14 residues. V gave up 2 bases and J gave up 2 bases, with 9 bases separating them. The V gene's germline CDR1 is MNHEY and CDR2 SVGEGT. DNA of the CDR3: TGTGCCAGCAGTTACGGAGGGAAGAACTATGGCTACACCTTC. The encoded protein is CASSYGGKNYGYTF.

This clonotype was observed at least ten times. The chain joins TRBV7-9 to TRBJ2-2, with 15 bases matching TRBD2. The CDR3 is made up of 18 amino acids. V lost 7 bases and J lost 4; bases outside the gene matches: 10. Germline V gene data show CDR1 as SEHNR and CDR2 as FQNEAQ (reference sequence). In DNA, the CDR3 is TGTGCCAGCATTAGCGATGGGACTAGCGGGAGGAGCACCGGGGAGCTGTTTTTT. This encodes CASISDGTSGRSTGELFF.

V is TRBV20-1 and J is TRBJ1-2; D is unresolved. This CDR3 has 12 residues. V lost 6 bases and J 4 bases, leaving 12 bases between the germline ends. CDR1 is DFQATT, CDR2 SNEGSKA, per germline (reference sequence). The CDR3, as DNA: TGCAGTGCCACACAGCCCATCTATGGCTACACCTTC. Translation: CSATQPIYGYTF.

This clonotype has just a few counts. V and J are TRBV6-2 or TRBV6-3 and TRBJ1-5, with TRBD1 matching over 7 bases. This CDR3 contains 19 residues. Unmatched junction bases numbered 16, after V lost 4 bases and J lost 1 base. CDR1 and CDR2 (germline): MNHEY, SVGEGT. Here the CDR3 reads CASSLTPGQRSRSNQPQHF. The CDR3 nucleotides read TGTGCCAGCAGTTTAACCCCGGGACAGAGGTCACGGAGCAATCAGCCCCAGCATTTT.

This clonotype was recorded a few times. This chain connects TRBV29-1 to TRBJ1-1; possible D gene TRBD1, 5 bases. V was trimmed by 8 bases and J by 1 base, leaving 11 bases between them. Germline V gene sequence: CDR1 SQVTM, CDR2 ANQGSEA. CDR3 length: 12 amino acids. The CDR3 is CSFDRWNTEAFF. Written as DNA, the CDR3 is TGCAGCTTCGACAGATGGAACACTGAAGCTTTCTTT.

This clonotype was picked up many times. This sequence joins TRBV10-1 and TRBJ2-5; D might be TRBD2 (5 bases). The CDR3 contains 14 residues. Trimming cost V 3 bases and J 2 bases, with 10 bases left between them. The germline V gene encodes CDR1 WNHNN and CDR2 SYGVQD (reference sequence). The CDR3 DNA sequence: TGCGCCAGCAGTGACCAAAGGAGGCAAGAGACCCAGTACTTC. Its translation is CASSDQRRQETQYF.

In this sample, this clonotype turned up many times. One junction end disagrees with the germline gene, perhaps due to a read error. This chain uses TRBV2 with TRBJ2-5, with 10 bases lining up with TRBD2. Per the germline V gene, CDR1 is SNHLY and CDR2 is FYNNEI. This CDR3 contains 15 residues. CDR3 in amino acids: CASREAGGPTSRFYF. CDR3 sequence (DNA): TGTGCCAGCAGAGAAGCGGGAGGGCCCACGAGTCGATTCTACTTC.

This clonotype was recorded a few times. J is TRBJ2-5 and V is TRBV5-4; D unclear. This CDR3 region has 14 residues. Per germline, CDR1 SGHNT and CDR2 YYREEE (reference sequence). V gave up 0 bases and J gave up 1 base, with 7 bases separating them. The DNA of the CDR3 is TGTGCCAGCAGCTTGGGCGTCGTCCAAGAGACCCAGTACTTC. This sequence encodes CASSLGVVQETQYF.

This clonotype was observed a few times. The CDR3 region is CASSSPRGRRFTDTQYF. The CDR3 DNA is TGTGCCAGCAGCAGTCCCCGGGGAAGGCGTTTCACAGATACGCAGTATTTT. The chain recombines TRBV11-2 with TRBJ2-3, with D perhaps matching TRBD2 (5 bases). CDR1 and CDR2 (germline): SGHAT, FQNNGV. The CDR3 is made up of 17 amino acids. Trimming took 5 bases from V and 2 from J, leaving 20 bases between them.

This clonotype was picked up many times. The chain combines TRBV29-1 with TRBJ2-2, with 7 bases fitting TRBD1. Trimming removed 7 bases from V and 4 bases from J; junction bases left unmatched: 6. This CDR3 region has 13 residues. Germline CDR1 SQVTM, CDR2 ANQGSEA. The CDR3 sequence is CSGSSGGTGELFF. In nucleotides, the CDR3 is TGCAGCGGTTCCTCAGGGGGCACCGGGGAGCTGTTTTTT.

This clonotype was seen at least ten times. The V gene is TRBV20-1, the J gene TRBJ2-7; D perhaps matches TRBD1 (6 bases). The V and J ends lost 7 bases and 1 base respectively, with 14 bases between them. The CDR3 covers 13 residues. CDR1 is DFQATT, CDR2 SNEGSKA, per germline (reference sequence). The CDR3 bases are TGCAGTGTTCTGCGACAGGATTCCTACGAGCAGTACTTC. Residues: CSVLRQDSYEQYF.

The table lists this clonotype with many counts. The chain uses TRBV20-1 and TRBJ1-2; D unclear. V was trimmed by 3 bases and J by 7 bases, leaving 12 bases between them. The CDR3 is 12 residues long. Per the germline V gene, CDR1 is DFQATT and CDR2 is SNEGSKA (reference sequence). CDR3 nucleotide sequence: TGCAGTGCTAGTCCGGGGATGGTTGGCTACACCTTC. It is translated as CSASPGMVGYTF.